This TCR beta chain comes out of a study of persistence of HIV-infected CD4 T cells. General study points: TCR oligoclonality correlated with proviral oligoclonality in the same sorted populations.

Sequencing used immunoSEQ version 4 in survey mode. Sequencing was performed with immunoSEQ multiplex PCR; in TCRdb, only in-frame clones are kept and a portion is missing. This sample yields about 20,000 clones, of which around three fifths are seen a single time; under 2.5% belongs to the top ten. The V end lost 1 base, the J end lost 10 bases, and 11 bases lay between the germline ends. Germline lookup yields CDR1 SEHNR and CDR2 FQNEAQ (reference sequence). The length of the CDR3 is 13 residues. On this clone: The antigen remains unidentified. The sample holds other DNA sequences that translate to the same CDR3.

Cells were stimulated with overlapping HIV-1 Gag 15-mer peptides. Sorting of responding CD4+ T cells relied on upregulated CD40 ligand together with CD69. These HIV-1-infected adults initiated suppressive ART in chronic infection. A roughly 17-hour stimulation of CD8-depleted PBMCs used anti-CD28/CD49d costimulation, CD40-blocking antibody and enfuvirtide. The input for sequencing was CD4+ T cells sorted from PBMCs after approximately 20-hour stimulation, taken from a patient who received antiretroviral therapy. The chain joins TRBV7-9 to TRBJ2-1, with TRBD2 as a possible D gene (6 bases). The clonotype originates from an adult woman with HIV who was CMV-seropositive. For the CDR3, the DNA is TGTGCCAGCAGCTTAGACGGGGGAAACGAGCAGTTCTTC. Translation gives CASSLDGGNEQFF.